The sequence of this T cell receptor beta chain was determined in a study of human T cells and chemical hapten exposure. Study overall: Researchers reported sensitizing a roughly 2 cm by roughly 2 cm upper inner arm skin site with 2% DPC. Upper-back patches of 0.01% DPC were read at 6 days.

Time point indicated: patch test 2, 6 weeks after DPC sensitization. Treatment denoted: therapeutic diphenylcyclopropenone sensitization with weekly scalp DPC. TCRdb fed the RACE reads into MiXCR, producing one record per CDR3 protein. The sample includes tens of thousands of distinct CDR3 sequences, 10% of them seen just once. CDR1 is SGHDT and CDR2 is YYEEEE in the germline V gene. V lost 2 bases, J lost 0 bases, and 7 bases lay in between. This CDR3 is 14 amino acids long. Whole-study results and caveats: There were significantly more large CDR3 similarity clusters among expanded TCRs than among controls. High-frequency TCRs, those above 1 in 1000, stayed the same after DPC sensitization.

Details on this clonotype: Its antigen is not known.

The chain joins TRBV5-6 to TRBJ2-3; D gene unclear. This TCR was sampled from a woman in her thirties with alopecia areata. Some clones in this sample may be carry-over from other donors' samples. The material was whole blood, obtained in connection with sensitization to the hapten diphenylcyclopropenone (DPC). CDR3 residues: CASSFLGSTDTQYF. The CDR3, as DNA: TGTGCCAGCAGCTTCTTAGGGAGCACAGATACGCAGTATTTT.